This entry describes one T cell receptor beta chain. Its target is unknown. These data come from a study of T cells in Graves' hyperthyroidism and ophthalmopathy. Findings of the study overall: The model forecast ophthalmopathy, anticipating it by a median about 7 months before onset. Blood shared most expanded thyroid clonotypes above 0.001.

Template material for amplifying TCR beta CDR3 regions consisted of RNA transcripts. The HTBI primer set drove a first-round RT-PCR of the TCR CDR3. One entry per CDR3 protein results from TCRdb running MiXCR on the multiplex PCR reads. The table has 750,000 to 950,000 distinct CDR3 sequences, over 35% seen once. The receptor was derived from a man aged 18 to 29 with Graves' hyperthyroidism. The specimen was blood.

The CDR3: CASRDRLTDTQYF. DNA for the CDR3: TGTGCCAGCCGGGACAGACTCACAGATACGCAGTATTTT. The genes are TRBV15 and TRBJ2-3, with 7 bases fitting TRBD1. The CDR3 contains 13 residues. CDR1 LNHNV and CDR2 YYDKDF come from the germline V gene (reference sequence). With V trimmed by 10 bases and J by 2 bases, 6 bases remained unmatched. The entire variable domain, with the rest obtained from reference TRBV15 and TRBJ2-3, is as follows: DAMVIQNPRYQVTQFGKPVTLSCSQTLNHNVMYWYQQKSSQAPKLLFHYYDKDFNNEADTPDNFQSRRPNTSFCFLDIRSPGLGDTAMYLCASRDRLTDTQYFGPGTRLTVL.